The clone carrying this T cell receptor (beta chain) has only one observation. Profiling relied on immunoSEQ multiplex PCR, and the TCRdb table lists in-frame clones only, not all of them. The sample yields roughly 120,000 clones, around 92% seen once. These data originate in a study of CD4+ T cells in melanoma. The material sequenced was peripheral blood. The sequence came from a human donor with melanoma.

The CDR3 region is CASTFPSTDGYTF. Written as DNA, the CDR3 is TGTGCCAGCACCTTTCCCTCGACGGATGGCTACACCTTC. The chain employs TRBV7-9 and TRBJ1-2; D gene uncertain. Deletions cut 7 bases from V and 6 bases from J, with 15 bases between. The germline V gene has CDR1 SEHNR and CDR2 FQNEAQ (reference sequence). CDR3 size: 13 residues.